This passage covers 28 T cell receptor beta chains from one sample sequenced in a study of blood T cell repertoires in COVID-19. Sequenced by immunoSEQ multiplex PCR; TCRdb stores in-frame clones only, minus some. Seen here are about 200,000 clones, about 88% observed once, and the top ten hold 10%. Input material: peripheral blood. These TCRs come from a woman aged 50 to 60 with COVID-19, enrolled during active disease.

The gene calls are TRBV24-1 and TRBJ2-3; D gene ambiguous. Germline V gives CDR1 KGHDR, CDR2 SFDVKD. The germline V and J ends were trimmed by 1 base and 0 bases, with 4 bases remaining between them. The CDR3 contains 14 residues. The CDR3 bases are TGTGCCACCAGTGATTTCATTAGCACAGATACGCAGTATTTT. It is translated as CATSDFISTDTQYF.

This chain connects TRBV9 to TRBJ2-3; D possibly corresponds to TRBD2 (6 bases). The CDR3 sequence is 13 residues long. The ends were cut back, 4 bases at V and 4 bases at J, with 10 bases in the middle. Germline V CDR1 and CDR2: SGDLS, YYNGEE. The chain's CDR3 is CASSLGTPDTQYF. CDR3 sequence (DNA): TGTGCCAGCAGCCTAGGGACTCCAGATACGCAGTATTTT.

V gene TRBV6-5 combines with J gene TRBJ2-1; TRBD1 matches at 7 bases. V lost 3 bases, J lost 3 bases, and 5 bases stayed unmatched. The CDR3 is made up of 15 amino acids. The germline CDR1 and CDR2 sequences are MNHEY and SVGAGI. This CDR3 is CASSYTGDLYNEQFF. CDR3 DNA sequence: TGTGCCAGCAGTTATACAGGGGATCTCTACAATGAGCAGTTCTTC.

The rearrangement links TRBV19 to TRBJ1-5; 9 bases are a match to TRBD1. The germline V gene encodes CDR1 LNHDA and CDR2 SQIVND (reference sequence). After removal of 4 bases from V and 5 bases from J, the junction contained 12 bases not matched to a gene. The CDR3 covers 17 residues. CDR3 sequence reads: CASSRRPGTGFDQPQHF. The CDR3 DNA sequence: TGTGCCAGTAGTAGGCGTCCCGGGACAGGGTTTGATCAGCCCCAGCATTTT. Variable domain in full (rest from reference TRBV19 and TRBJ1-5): DGGITQSPKYLFRKEGQNVTLSCEQNLNHDAMYWYRQDPGQGLRLIYYSQIVNDFQKGDIAEGYSVSREKKESFPLTVTSAQKNPTAFYLCASSRRPGTGFDQPQHFGDGTRLSIL.

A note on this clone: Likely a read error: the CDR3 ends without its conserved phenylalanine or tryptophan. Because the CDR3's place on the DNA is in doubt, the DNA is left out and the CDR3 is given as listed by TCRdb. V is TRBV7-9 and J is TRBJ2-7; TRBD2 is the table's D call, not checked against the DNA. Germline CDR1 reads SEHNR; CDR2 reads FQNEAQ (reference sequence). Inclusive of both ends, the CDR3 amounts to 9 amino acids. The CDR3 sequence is CASTVDSLS.

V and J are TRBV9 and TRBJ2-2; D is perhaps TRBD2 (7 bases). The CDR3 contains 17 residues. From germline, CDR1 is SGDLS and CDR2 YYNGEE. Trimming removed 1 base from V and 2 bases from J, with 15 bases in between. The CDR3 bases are TGTGCCAGCAGCGTAAGACCGGGGGGCAGAAACACCGGGGAGCTGTTTTTT. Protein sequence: CASSVRPGGRNTGELFF.

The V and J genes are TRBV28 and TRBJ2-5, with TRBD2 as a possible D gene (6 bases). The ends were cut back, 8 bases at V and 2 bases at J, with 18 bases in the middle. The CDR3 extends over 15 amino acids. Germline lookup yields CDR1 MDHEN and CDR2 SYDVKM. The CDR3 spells CASPPRGRVQETQYF. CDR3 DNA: TGTGCCAGCCCTCCGCGGGGCAGAGTACAAGAGACCCAGTACTTC.

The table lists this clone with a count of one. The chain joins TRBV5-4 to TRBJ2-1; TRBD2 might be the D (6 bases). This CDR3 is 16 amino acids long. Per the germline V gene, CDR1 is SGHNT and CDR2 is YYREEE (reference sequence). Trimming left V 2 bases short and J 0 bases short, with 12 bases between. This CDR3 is CASSLSASASYNEQFF. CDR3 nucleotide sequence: TGTGCCAGCAGCTTATCAGCTAGCGCCTCCTACAATGAGCAGTTCTTC.

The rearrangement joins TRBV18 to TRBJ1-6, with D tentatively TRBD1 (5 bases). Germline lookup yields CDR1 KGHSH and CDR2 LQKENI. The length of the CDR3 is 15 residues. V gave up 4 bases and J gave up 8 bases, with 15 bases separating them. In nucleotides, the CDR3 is TGTGCCAGCTCACGACGGGGGGTTACTGATTCACCCCTCCACTTT. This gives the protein CASSRRGVTDSPLHF.

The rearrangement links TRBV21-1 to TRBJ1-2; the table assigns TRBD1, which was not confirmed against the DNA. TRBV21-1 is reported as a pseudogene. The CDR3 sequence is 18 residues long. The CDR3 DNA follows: TGTGCCAGCATACAGAGGCGACAGGGGAAATTAGCAGGCTATGGCTACACCTTC. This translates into CASIQRRQGKLAGYGYTF.

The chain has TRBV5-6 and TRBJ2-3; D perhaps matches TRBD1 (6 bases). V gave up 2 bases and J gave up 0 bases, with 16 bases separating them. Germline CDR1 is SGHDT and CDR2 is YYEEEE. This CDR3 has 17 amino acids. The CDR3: CASSLPPGTRSTDTQYF. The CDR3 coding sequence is TGTGCCAGCAGCTTACCCCCCGGGACAAGAAGCACAGATACGCAGTATTTT.

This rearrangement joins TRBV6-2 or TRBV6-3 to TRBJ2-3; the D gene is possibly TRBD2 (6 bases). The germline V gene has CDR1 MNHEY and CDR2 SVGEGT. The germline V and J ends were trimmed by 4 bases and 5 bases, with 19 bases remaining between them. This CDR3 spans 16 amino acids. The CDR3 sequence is CASSSGLLEGGDTQYF. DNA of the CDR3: TGTGCCAGCAGTTCAGGACTACTCGAGGGAGGAGATACGCAGTATTTT.

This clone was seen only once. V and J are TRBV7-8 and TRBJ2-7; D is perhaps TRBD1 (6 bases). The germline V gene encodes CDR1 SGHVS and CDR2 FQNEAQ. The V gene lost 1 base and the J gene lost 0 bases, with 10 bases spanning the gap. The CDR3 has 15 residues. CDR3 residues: CASSLGQASSYEQYV. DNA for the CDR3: TGTGCCAGCAGCTTAGGACAGGCGAGCTCCTACGAGCAGTACGTC.

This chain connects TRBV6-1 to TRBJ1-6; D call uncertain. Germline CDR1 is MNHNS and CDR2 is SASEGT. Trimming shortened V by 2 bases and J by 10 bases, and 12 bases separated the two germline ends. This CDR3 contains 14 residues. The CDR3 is CASSETTVISPLHF. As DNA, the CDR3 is TGTGCCAGCAGTGAAACAACAGTTATATCACCCCTCCACTTT.

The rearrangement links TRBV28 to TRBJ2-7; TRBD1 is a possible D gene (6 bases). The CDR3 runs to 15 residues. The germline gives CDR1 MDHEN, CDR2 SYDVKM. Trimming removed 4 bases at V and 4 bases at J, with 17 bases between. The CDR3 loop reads CASSSFGPRGYEQYF. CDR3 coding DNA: TGTGCCAGCAGTTCGTTCGGACCAAGGGGGTACGAGCAGTACTTC. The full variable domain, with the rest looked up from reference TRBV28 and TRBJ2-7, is DVKVTQSSRYLVKRTGEKVFLECVQDMDHENMFWYRQDPGLGLRLIYFSYDVKMKEKGDIPEGYSVSREKKERFSLILESASTNQTSMYLCASSSFGPRGYEQYFGPGTRLTVT.

This CDR3 reads CASSYRQGGRPDYGYTF. The CDR3 coding sequence is TGTGCCAGCAGCTATAGACAGGGGGGTCGCCCTGACTATGGCTACACCTTC. The chain carries TRBV5-6 and TRBJ1-2; 9 bases fit TRBD1. V lost 3 bases to trimming and J lost 3 bases; unmatched junction nucleotides: 12. Germline loops: CDR1 SGHDT, CDR2 YYEEEE. This CDR3 comprises 17 residues.

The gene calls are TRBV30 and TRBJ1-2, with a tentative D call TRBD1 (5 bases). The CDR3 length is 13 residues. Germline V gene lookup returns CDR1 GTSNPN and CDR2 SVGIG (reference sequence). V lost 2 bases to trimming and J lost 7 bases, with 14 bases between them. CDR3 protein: CAWSWSRGGGYTF. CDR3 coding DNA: TGTGCCTGGAGTTGGTCTAGGGGTGGTGGCTACACCTTC.

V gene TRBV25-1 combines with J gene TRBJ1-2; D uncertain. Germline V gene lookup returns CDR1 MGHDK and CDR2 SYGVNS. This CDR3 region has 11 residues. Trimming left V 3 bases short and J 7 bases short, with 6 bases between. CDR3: CASSESFGYTF. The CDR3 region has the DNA TGTGCCAGCAGTGAGAGCTTTGGCTACACCTTC.

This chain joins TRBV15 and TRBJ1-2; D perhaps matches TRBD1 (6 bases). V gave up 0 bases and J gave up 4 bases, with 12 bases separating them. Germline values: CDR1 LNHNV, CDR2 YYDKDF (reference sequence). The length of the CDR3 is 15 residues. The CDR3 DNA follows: TGTGCCACCAGCAGAGATCGAGGGGGTTTCTATGGCTACACCTTC. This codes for CATSRDRGGFYGYTF.

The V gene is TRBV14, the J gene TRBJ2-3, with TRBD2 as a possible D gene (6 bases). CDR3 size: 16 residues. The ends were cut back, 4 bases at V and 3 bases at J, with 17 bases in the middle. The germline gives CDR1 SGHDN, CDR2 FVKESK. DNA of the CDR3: TGTGCCAGCAGCCGGCGGGGCGCGAGCGGTACAGATACGCAGTATTTT. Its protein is CASSRRGASGTDTQYF.

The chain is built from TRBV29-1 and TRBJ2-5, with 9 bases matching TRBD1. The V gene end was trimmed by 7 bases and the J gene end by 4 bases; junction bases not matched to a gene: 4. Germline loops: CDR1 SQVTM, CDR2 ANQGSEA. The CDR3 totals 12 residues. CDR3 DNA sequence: TGCAGCGCTAGGACAGGGGTAGAGACCCAGTACTTC. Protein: CSARTGVETQYF.

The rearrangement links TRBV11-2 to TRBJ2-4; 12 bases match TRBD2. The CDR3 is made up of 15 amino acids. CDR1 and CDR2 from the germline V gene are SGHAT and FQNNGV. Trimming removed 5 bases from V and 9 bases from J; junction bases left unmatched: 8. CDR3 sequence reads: CASSVTSGGRGIQYF. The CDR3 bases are TGTGCCAGCAGCGTGACTAGCGGGGGAAGGGGCATTCAGTACTTC.

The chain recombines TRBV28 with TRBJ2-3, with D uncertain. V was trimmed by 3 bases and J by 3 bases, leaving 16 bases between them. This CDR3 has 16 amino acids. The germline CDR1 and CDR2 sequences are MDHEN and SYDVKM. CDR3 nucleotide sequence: TGTGCCAGCAGTTTTGCCCTCTTCCCCGGGACAGATACGCAGTATTTT. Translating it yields CASSFALFPGTDTQYF.

The CDR3 sequence: CASSGTGLNTEAFF. CDR3 sequence (DNA): TGTGCCAGTAGTGGCACAGGCTTGAACACTGAAGCTTTCTTT. V usage is TRBV19 and J usage is TRBJ1-1; the D gene is possibly TRBD1 (5 bases). Trimming pared 5 bases from V and 0 bases from J, leaving 10 bases between. The germline gives CDR1 LNHDA, CDR2 SQIVND (reference sequence). This CDR3 is built from 14 residues.

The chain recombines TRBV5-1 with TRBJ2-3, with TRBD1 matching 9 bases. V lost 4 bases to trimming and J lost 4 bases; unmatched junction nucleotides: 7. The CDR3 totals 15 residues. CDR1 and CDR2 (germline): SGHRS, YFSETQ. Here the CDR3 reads CASSPRDRAPDTQYF. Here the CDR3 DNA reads TGCGCCAGCAGCCCCCGGGACAGGGCCCCAGATACGCAGTATTTT.

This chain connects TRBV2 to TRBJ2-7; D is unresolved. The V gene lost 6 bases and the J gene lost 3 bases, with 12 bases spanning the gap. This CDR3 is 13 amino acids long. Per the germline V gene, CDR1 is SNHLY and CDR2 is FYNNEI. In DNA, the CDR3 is TGTGCCAGCAGCCTCCTTATATACTACGAGCAGTACGTC. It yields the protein CASSLLIYYEQYV.

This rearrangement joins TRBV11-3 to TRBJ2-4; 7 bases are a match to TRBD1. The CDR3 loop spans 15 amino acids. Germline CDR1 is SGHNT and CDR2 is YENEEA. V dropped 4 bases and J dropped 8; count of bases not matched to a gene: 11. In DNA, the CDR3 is TGTGCCAGCAGCTCAAGAACACAGGGGTCGGACATTCAGTACTTC. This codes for CASSSRTQGSDIQYF.

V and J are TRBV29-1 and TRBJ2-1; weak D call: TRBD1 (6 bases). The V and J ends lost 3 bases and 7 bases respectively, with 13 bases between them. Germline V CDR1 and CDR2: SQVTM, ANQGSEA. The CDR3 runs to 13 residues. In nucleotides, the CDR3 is TGCAGCGTTGAGGTAGGGCAGGGGAATGAGCAGTTCTTC. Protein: CSVEVGQGNEQFF.